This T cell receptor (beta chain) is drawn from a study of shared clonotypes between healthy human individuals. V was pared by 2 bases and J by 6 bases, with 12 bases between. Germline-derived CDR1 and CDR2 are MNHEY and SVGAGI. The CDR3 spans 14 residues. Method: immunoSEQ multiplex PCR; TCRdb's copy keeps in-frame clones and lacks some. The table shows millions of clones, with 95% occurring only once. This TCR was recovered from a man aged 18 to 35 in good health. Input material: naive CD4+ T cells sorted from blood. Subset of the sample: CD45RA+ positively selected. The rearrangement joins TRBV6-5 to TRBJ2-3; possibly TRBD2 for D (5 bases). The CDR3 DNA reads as TGTGCCAGCAGTTACCTCGGGGATGGGGATACGCAGTATTTT. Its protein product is CASSYLGDGDTQYF.